Below are 26 T cell receptor beta chains sequenced from a single sample in a study of T cell responses to AZD1222 COVID-19 vaccine. Data came from immunoSEQ multiplex PCR; TCRdb stores just in-frame clones and leaves some out. Here the sample spans some 150,000 clones, about 88% being singletons. Material: peripheral blood, obtained on day 0 of AZD1222 vaccination. Receptors were obtained from an adult in good health.

This rearrangement joins TRBV4-1 to TRBJ1-2; D remains unclear. The CDR3 sequence is 17 residues long. Germline CDR1 is MGHRA and CDR2 is YSYEKL. V lost 1 base and J lost 4, with 19 bases in between. CDR3 sequence reads: CASSQVSAGGSSYGYTF. The CDR3 nucleotides are TGCGCCAGCAGCCAAGTTTCGGCCGGCGGCAGTTCCTATGGCTACACCTTC.

The rearrangement uses TRBV5-5 and TRBJ1-1, with 7 nucleotides matching TRBD1. V was clipped by 2 bases and J by 3 bases; unmatched bases: 4. There are 14 residues in the CDR3. The germline CDR1 and CDR2 sequences are SGHKS and YYEKEE (reference sequence). This CDR3 is CASSFQGGHTEAFF. CDR3 sequence (DNA): TGTGCCAGCAGCTTCCAGGGGGGGCACACTGAAGCTTTCTTT.

This clone was recorded a few times. V is TRBV29-1 and J is TRBJ1-3, with D unclear. V was pared by 0 bases and J by 0 bases, with 15 bases between. Germline lookup yields CDR1 SQVTM and CDR2 ANQGSEA. The CDR3 covers 17 residues. The CDR3 spells CSVEESGGLFSGNTIYF. As DNA, the CDR3 is TGCAGCGTTGAAGAGTCGGGTGGTTTGTTCTCTGGAAACACCATATATTTT.

The CDR3 DNA is TGTGCCAGCAGCTTAGGCAGTCTAACTCACTACGAGCAGTACTTC. Encoded protein: CASSLGSLTHYEQYF. The chain uses TRBV7-2 and TRBJ2-7, with D unresolved. Germline V CDR1 and CDR2: SGHTA, FQGNSA. V was shortened by 1 base and J by 3 bases, with 13 bases between the two germline ends. This CDR3 has 15 residues.

The chain uses TRBV3-1 (or the pseudogene TRBV3-2) and TRBJ2-1; 8 positions match TRBD1. The length of the CDR3 is 16 residues. The junction had 7 bases not matched to a gene; V was cut back by 3 bases and J by 3 bases. CDR1 is LGHDT, CDR2 YNNKEL, per germline (reference sequence). The CDR3 loop is CASSHYRGILYNEQFF. The CDR3, as DNA: TGTGCCAGCAGCCACTACAGGGGGATTCTCTACAATGAGCAGTTCTTC.

The chain is built from TRBV10-3 and TRBJ1-2; possible D gene TRBD1, 6 bases. CDR3 length: 17 residues. V was pared by 3 bases and J by 5 bases, with 22 bases between. Germline V gene data show CDR1 as ENHRY and CDR2 as SYGVKD. CDR3 sequence: CAISEGGGTPVGYGYTF. For the CDR3, the DNA is TGTGCCATCAGTGAAGGTGGGGGGACACCCGTGGGTTATGGCTACACCTTC.

The V gene is TRBV12-5, the J gene TRBJ1-2, with no clear D. The CDR3 extends over 12 amino acids. From germline, CDR1 is LGHNT and CDR2 FRNRAP. The V and J ends lost 1 base and 5 bases respectively, with 5 bases between them. The CDR3 region is CASGLGKYGYTF. The CDR3 DNA follows: TGTGCTAGTGGTTTGGGGAAATATGGCTACACCTTC.

This rearrangement joins TRBV5-1 to TRBJ2-6; D tentatively fits TRBD1 or TRBD2 (5 bases each). CDR3 length equals 17 residues. Deletions cut 2 bases from V and 0 bases from J, with 12 bases between. Germline V gene data show CDR1 as SGHRS and CDR2 as YFSETQ. DNA of the CDR3: TGCGCCAGCAGCTTAAGGGTGGGGGACTCTGGGGCCAACGTCCTGACTTTC. This sequence encodes CASSLRVGDSGANVLTF.

This clone was detected only once. The chain joins TRBV7-2 to TRBJ2-5, with 7 bases fitting TRBD2. Trimming cost V 6 bases and J 0 bases; bases outside gene matches: 13. This CDR3 contains 17 residues. From germline, CDR1 is SGHTA and CDR2 FQGNSA. This chain's CDR3 is CASSPHPSGWNQETQYF. The CDR3 DNA is TGTGCCAGCAGTCCACACCCTAGCGGATGGAACCAAGAGACCCAGTACTTC.

This chain connects TRBV28 to TRBJ2-5; TRBD1 matches at 8 bases. After removal of 5 bases from V and 7 bases from J, the junction contained 12 bases not matched to a gene. There are 15 residues in the CDR3. Germline CDR1 is MDHEN and CDR2 is SYDVKM. Here the CDR3 DNA reads TGTGCCAGCAGTGGCAGGACAGGGAATGTGGGGACCCAGTACTTC. Its protein is CASSGRTGNVGTQYF.

The chain combines TRBV29-1 with TRBJ1-1; tentatively, D is TRBD1 (5 bases). The CDR3 runs 13 residues. V was shortened by 8 bases and J by 4 bases, with 17 bases between the two germline ends. Germline V lookup: CDR1 SQVTM, CDR2 ANQGSEA. CDR3 region: CSISNRGPTEAFF. CDR3 DNA sequence: TGCAGCATATCAAACCGGGGACCCACTGAAGCTTTCTTT.

V gene TRBV28 combines with J gene TRBJ2-5; 10 bases agree with TRBD2. The CDR3 covers 15 residues. Germline loops: CDR1 MDHEN, CDR2 SYDVKM. After removal of 4 bases from V and 4 bases from J, the junction contained 6 bases not matched to a gene. Here the CDR3 DNA reads TGTGCCAGCAGTTCTAGCGGGAGTTCGCGAGAGACCCAGTACTTC. This encodes CASSSSGSSRETQYF.

The J gene is TRBJ1-6, the V gene TRBV27; TRBD1 matches 7 bases. Losses at the gene ends were 5 bases for V and 7 bases for J; bases not matched to a gene: 5. There are 14 residues in the CDR3. Looked up from germline, CDR1 is MNHEY and CDR2 is SMNVEV (reference sequence). The CDR3: CASSADRVNSPLHF. Here the CDR3 DNA reads TGTGCCAGCAGTGCCGACAGGGTAAATTCACCCCTCCACTTT.

V and J are TRBV7-2 and TRBJ1-2; the D is unclear. This CDR3 has 14 amino acids. Looked up from germline, CDR1 is SGHTA and CDR2 is FQGNSA. V gave up 2 bases and J gave up 6 bases, with 13 bases separating them. The CDR3 loop is CASSLNAGRNGYTF. The CDR3, as DNA: TGTGCCAGCAGCTTAAATGCCGGGAGGAATGGCTACACCTTC.

This sequence joins TRBV12-3 or TRBV12-4 and TRBJ2-5; D call uncertain. V was clipped by 1 base and J by 5 bases, with 5 bases between them. The CDR3 runs 12 residues. CDR3 sequence reads: CASSLGLETQYF. The CDR3 region has the DNA TGTGCCAGCAGTTTAGGGCTTGAGACCCAGTACTTC.

This chain links TRBV5-1 with TRBJ1-6, with 8 bases matching TRBD1. CDR1 SGHRS and CDR2 YFSETQ come from the germline V gene. The V gene end was trimmed by 0 bases and the J gene end by 10 bases; junction bases not matched to a gene: 6. The CDR3 totals 15 residues. CDR3 sequence reads: CASSLAPGGLSPLHF. CDR3 DNA sequence: TGCGCCAGCAGCTTGGCGCCAGGGGGCCTATCACCCCTCCACTTT.

CDR3 nucleotide sequence: TGTGCCAGCGGGACTAGCGGATACGAGCAGTACGTC. Translated: CASGTSGYEQYV. The chain uses TRBV28 and TRBJ2-7; 11 bases are a match to TRBD2. The V and J ends lost 8 bases and 4 bases, in that order; junction bases with no gene match: 1. The CDR3 consists of 12 residues. CDR1 MDHEN and CDR2 SYDVKM come from the germline V gene.

The J gene is TRBJ2-2, the V gene TRBV7-3; 9 positions agree with TRBD1. V dropped 2 bases and J dropped 4; count of bases not matched to a gene: 5. This CDR3 contains 16 residues. The germline CDR1 and CDR2 sequences are SGHTA and FQGTGA. CDR3 loop: CASSLLGTGSTGELFF. CDR3 sequence (DNA): TGTGCCAGCAGCTTACTAGGGACAGGGTCCACCGGGGAGCTGTTTTTT.

The chain recombines TRBV7-9 with TRBJ2-1; 12 positions agree with TRBD2. Germline CDR1 SEHNR, CDR2 FQNEAQ (reference sequence). The CDR3 covers 15 residues. Losses at the gene ends were 5 bases for V and 6 bases for J; bases not matched to a gene: 5. The CDR3 DNA follows: TGTGCCAGCAGCCACCGGACTAGCGGGACCAATGAGCAGTTCTTC. This sequence encodes CASSHRTSGTNEQFF.

This rearrangement joins TRBV6-2 or TRBV6-3 to TRBJ2-1, with D perhaps matching TRBD2 (6 bases). The germline gives CDR1 MNHEY, CDR2 SVGEGT. Between the trimmed V and J ends, which lost 0 bases and 8 bases, there was a span of 11 bases. This CDR3 is built from 14 residues. This chain's CDR3 is CASSYSGGKYEQFF. The CDR3 DNA sequence: TGTGCCAGCAGTTACTCTGGCGGGAAGTATGAGCAGTTCTTC.

The V and J genes are TRBV6-2 or TRBV6-3 and TRBJ2-1, with 10 bases lining up with TRBD2. V gave up 2 bases and J gave up 8 bases; unmatched junction bases: 6. This CDR3 is 15 amino acids long. Germline V gene data show CDR1 as MNHEY and CDR2 as SVGEGT. The CDR3 loop reads CASSYGTSERYEQFF. The CDR3, as DNA: TGTGCCAGCAGTTACGGGACTAGCGAACGGTATGAGCAGTTCTTC.

V usage is TRBV19 and J usage is TRBJ2-1; D uncertain. This CDR3 is built from 13 residues. Germline V gene lookup returns CDR1 LNHDA and CDR2 SQIVND (reference sequence). The ends were cut back, 1 base at V and 4 bases at J, with 5 bases in the middle. The CDR3 loop is CASSIVGYNEQFF. CDR3 sequence (DNA): TGTGCCAGTAGTATAGTTGGGTACAATGAGCAGTTCTTC.

V and J are TRBV30 and TRBJ1-4, with TRBD1 identical over 8 bases. The CDR3 is 15 amino acids. Germline trimming cut 4 bases from V and 8 bases from J; bases unmatched to any gene: 12. Per the germline V gene, CDR1 is GTSNPN and CDR2 is SVGIG (reference sequence). CDR3 sequence (DNA): TGTGCCTGGAAAAGGAACGACAGGGGTGTAGAAAAACTGTTTTTT. Translation: CAWKRNDRGVEKLFF.

The rearrangement joins TRBV7-8 to TRBJ1-5; D not certain. V dropped 5 bases and J dropped 5 bases, with 10 bases sitting between them. The CDR3 has 13 amino acids. The germline V gene has CDR1 SGHVS and CDR2 FQNEAQ. CDR3 protein: CASSAGRDQPQHF. CDR3 coding DNA: TGTGCCAGCAGCGCGGGGAGGGATCAGCCCCAGCATTTT. The full variable domain, in which reference TRBV7-8 and TRBJ1-5 provide the parts outside the CDR3, is GAGVSQSPRYKVAKRGQDVALRCDPISGHVSLFWYQQALGQGPEFLTYFQNEAQLDKSGLPSDRFFAERPEGSVSTLKIQRTQQEDSAVYLCASSAGRDQPQHFGDGTRLSIL.

This clone was seen a single time. This chain uses TRBV7-6 with TRBJ2-7, with a weak D call TRBD1 (6 bases). The CDR3 has 11 amino acids. V lost 4 bases to trimming and J lost 5 bases, with 6 bases between them. The germline V gene encodes CDR1 SGHVS and CDR2 FNYEAQ. The CDR3 nucleotides read TGTGCCAGCAGCTACAGGGACGAGCAGTACTTC. Its translation is CASSYRDEQYF. Full variable domain (rest looked up from reference TRBV7-6 and TRBJ2-7): GAGVSQSPRYKVTKRGQDVALRCDPISGHVSLYWYRQALGQGPEFLTYFNYEAQQDKSGLPNDRFSAERPEGSISTLTIQRTEQRDSAMYRCASSYRDEQYFGPGTRLTVT.

The chain employs TRBV28 and TRBJ1-3, with 8 positions matching TRBD1. V lost 5 bases, J lost 0 bases, and 9 bases stayed unmatched. Germline V gene sequence: CDR1 MDHEN, CDR2 SYDVKM. CDR3 size: 17 residues. The CDR3 loop is CASSGYRGKGSGNTIYF. The CDR3 DNA is TGTGCCAGCAGTGGATACAGGGGGAAAGGCTCTGGAAACACCATATATTTT.